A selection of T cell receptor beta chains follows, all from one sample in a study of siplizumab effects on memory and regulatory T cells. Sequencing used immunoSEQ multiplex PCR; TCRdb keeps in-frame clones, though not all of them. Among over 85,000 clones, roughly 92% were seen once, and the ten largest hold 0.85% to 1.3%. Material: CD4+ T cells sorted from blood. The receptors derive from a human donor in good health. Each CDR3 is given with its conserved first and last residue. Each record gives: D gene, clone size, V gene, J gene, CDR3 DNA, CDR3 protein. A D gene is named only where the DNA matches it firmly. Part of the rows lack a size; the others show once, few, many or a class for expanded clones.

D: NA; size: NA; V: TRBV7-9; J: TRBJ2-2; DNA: TGTGCCAGCAGCGCGGGCACAGGCATTAGCCGGGAGCTGTTTTTT; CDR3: CASSAGTGISRELFF
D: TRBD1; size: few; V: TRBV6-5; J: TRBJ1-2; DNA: TGTGCCAGCAGGCGGGACAGGGAACTTAACTATGGCTACACCTTC; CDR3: CASRRDRELNYGYTF
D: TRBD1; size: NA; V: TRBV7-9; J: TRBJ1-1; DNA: TGTGCCAGCAGCCGTAGACAGGGGGCATGGAACACTGAAGCTTTCTTT; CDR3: CASSRRQGAWNTEAFF
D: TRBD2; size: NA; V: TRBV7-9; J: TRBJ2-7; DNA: TGTGCCAGCAGCTTGGGGAGGGTCTCTTACGAGCAGTACTTC; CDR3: CASSLGRVSYEQYF
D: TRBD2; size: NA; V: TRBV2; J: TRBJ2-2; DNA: TGTGCCAGCAGGAGACTAGCGGGAGGCATAAACACCGGGGAGCTGTTTTTT; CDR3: CASRRLAGGINTGELFF
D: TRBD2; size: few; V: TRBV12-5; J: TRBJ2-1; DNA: TGTGCTAGTGGTTTAGCGGGAGGGCGAAATGAGCAGTTCTTC; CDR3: CASGLAGGRNEQFF
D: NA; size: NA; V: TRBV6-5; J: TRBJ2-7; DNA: TGTGCCAGCAGCCGTACAGGGGAGGTCCACGAGCAGTACTTC; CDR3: CASSRTGEVHEQYF
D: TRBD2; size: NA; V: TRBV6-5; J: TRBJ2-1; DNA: TGTGCCAGCAGTTTGGGGACTAGCGGGTCATATGAGCAGTTCTTC; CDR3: CASSLGTSGSYEQFF
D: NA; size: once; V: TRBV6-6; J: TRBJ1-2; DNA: TGTGCCAGCAGACCCACGGGGCGGAACTATGGCTACACCTTC; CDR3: CASRPTGRNYGYTF
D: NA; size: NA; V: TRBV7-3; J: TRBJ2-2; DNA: TGTGCCAGCAGCTTAACTTCGAACACCGGGGAGCTGTTTTTT; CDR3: CASSLTSNTGELFF
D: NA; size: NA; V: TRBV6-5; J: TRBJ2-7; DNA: TGTGCCAGCAGCCCGGGGTTCGACACCGCCTACGAGCAGTACTTC; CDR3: CASSPGFDTAYEQYF
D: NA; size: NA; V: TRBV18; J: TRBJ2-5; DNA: TGTGCCAGCTCTTCCACTTTTCAGGGCATGAAAGAGACCCAGTACTTC; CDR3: CASSSTFQGMKETQYF
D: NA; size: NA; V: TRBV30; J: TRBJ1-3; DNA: TGTGCCTGGACCCTCGGACAGTTGGGGGGAAACACCATATATTTT; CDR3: CAWTLGQLGGNTIYF
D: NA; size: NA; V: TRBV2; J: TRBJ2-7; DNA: TGTGCCAGCAGTGGGCGCCGGGACCAAAATCTGCGAGAGCAGTACTTC; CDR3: CASSGRRDQNLREQYF
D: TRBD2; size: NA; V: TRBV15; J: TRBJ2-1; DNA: TGTGCCACCAGCACTATTACAGGGTTCATGGCACTAGCGGGAGGTTCTAAGCAGTTCTTC; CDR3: CATSTITGFMALAGGSKQFF
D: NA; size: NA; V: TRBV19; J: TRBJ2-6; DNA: TGTGCCAGTAGTATCGGAGGTGACGGGGCCAACGTCCTGACTTTC; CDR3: CASSIGGDGANVLTF
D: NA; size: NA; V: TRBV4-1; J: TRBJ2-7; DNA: TGCGCCAGCAGCCAACTAGGCTACGAGCAGTACTTC; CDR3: CASSQLGYEQYF
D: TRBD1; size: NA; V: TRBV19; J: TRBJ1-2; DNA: TGTGCCAGTAGTCCATCAGGGGGGGCCCTATATGGCTACACCTTC; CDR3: CASSPSGGALYGYTF
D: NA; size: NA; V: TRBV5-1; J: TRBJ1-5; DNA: TGCGCCAGCAGCTTAAGTACAGGCTCTACTCAGCCCCAGCATTTT; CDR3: CASSLSTGSTQPQHF
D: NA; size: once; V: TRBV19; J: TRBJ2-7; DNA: TGTGCCAGTAGTATTGGGGTACACAGCTCCTACGAGCAGTACTTC; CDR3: CASSIGVHSSYEQYF
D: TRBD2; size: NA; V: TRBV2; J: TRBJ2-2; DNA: TGTGCCAGCAGTGATTACATTAGCGGGAAATACACCGGGGAGCTGTTTTTT; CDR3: CASSDYISGKYTGELFF
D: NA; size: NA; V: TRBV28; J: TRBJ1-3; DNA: TGTGCCAGCAACACGCCACCTAACACCATATATTTT; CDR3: CASNTPPNTIYF
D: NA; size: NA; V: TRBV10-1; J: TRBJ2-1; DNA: TGCGCCAGCAGTGTCTCGGAGCCTCACCAAAATGAGCAGTTCTTC; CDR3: CASSVSEPHQNEQFF
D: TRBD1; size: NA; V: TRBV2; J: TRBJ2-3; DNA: TGTGCCAGCAGTGAAGCCGGGACAGGGAAAGATACGCAGTATTTT; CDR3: CASSEAGTGKDTQYF
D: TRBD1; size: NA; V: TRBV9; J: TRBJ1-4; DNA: TGTGCCAGCAGCGCCGGGACAGGGCTACAAAAACTGTTTTTT; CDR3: CASSAGTGLQKLFF
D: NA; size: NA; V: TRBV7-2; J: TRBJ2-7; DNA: TGTGCCAGCAGCTTGTGGGCTAAAACGGCCTACGAGCAGTACTTC; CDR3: CASSLWAKTAYEQYF
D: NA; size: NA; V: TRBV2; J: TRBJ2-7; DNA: TGTGCCAGCAGTCGGGACGGTCCCTACGAGCAGTACTTC; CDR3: CASSRDGPYEQYF
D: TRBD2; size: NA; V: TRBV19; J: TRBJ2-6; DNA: TGTGCCAGTAGTTTTATAGCGGGGGGCTCTAAGGCCAACGTCCTGACTTTC; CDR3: CASSFIAGGSKANVLTF
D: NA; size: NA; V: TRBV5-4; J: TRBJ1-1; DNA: TGTGCCAGCAGCTTGAAGAACACTGAAGCTTTCTTT; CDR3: CASSLKNTEAFF
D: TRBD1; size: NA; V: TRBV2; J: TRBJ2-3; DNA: TGTGCCAGCCTCTGGGGCAGGGGGACAGATACGCAGTATTTT; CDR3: CASLWGRGTDTQYF
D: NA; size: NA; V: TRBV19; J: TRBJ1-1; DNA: TGTGCCAGTAGTAAGGGAGGGCAGTTCTCTGAAGCTTTCTTT; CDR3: CASSKGGQFSEAFF
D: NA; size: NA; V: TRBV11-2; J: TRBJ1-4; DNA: TGTGCCAGCAGCTTTCTTGAAGGCATTAATGAAAAACTGTTTTTT; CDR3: CASSFLEGINEKLFF
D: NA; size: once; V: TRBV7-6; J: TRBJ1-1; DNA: TGTGCCAGCAGAAGGACAGAGAACACTGAAGCTTTCTTT; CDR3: CASRRTENTEAFF
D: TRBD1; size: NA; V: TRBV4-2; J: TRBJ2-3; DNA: TGTGCCAGCAGCCGCGGGACAGGGTCCTCTAGCACAGATACGCAGTATTTT; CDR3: CASSRGTGSSSTDTQYF
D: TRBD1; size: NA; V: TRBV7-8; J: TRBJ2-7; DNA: TGTGCCAGCAGCATCAGACAGGGTCCAATGGAGCAGTACTTC; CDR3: CASSIRQGPMEQYF
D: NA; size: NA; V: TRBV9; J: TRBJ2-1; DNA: TGTGCCAGCAGCCTTGGGCTGAATGAGCAGTTCTTC; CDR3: CASSLGLNEQFF